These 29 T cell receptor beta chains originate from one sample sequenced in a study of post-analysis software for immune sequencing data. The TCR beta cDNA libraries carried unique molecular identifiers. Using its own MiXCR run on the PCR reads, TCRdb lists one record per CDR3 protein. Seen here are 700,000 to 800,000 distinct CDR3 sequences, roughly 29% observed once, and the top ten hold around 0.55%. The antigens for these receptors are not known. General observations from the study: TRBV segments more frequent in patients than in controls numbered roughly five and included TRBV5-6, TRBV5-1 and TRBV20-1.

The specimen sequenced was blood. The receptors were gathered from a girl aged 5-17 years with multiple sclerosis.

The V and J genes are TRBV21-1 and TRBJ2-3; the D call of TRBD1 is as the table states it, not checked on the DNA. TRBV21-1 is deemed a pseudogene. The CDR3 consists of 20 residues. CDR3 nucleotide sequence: TGTGCCAGCAGCAAAGGGGGGACAGGGGAACCACGCAGGTCGGCAGATACGCAGTATTTT. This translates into CASSKGGTGEPRRSADTQYF.

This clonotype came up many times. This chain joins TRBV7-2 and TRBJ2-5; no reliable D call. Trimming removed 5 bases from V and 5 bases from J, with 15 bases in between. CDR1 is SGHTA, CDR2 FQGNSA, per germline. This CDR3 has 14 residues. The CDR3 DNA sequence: TGTGCCAGCAGCCTTCCGGAAACCCGGGAGACCCAGTACTTC. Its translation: CASSLPETRETQYF.

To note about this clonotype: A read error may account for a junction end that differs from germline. CDR3 nucleotide sequence: TGTGCCAGCGGGCCGACAGGCAAAGAGACCCGGTACTTC. This translates into CASGPTGKETRYF. The chain carries TRBV6-6 and TRBJ2-5, with D perhaps TRBD1 (6 bases). Germline assignment: CDR1 MNHNY and CDR2 SVGAGI (reference sequence). The CDR3 totals 13 residues.

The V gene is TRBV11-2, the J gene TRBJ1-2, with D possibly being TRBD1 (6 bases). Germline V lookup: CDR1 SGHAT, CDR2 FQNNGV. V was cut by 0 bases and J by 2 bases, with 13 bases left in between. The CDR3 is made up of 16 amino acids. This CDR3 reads CASSLDRVGGNYGYTF. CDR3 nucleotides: TGTGCCAGCAGCTTAGATCGGGTAGGGGGGAACTATGGCTACACCTTC.

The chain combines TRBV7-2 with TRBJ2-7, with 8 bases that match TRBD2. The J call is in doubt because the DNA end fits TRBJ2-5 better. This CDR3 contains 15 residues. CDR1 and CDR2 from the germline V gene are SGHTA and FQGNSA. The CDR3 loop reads CASSSLAGRAKTQYF. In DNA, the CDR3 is TGTGCCAGCAGCTCCTTAGCGGGGCGTGCGAAGACCCAGTACTTC.

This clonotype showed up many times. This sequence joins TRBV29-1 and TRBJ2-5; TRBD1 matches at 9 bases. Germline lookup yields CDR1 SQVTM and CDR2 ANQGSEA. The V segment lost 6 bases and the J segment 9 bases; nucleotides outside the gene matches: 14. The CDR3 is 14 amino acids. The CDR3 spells CSVLGTGPKSAQYF. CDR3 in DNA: TGCAGCGTGCTCGGGACAGGGCCTAAAAGTGCCCAGTACTTC.

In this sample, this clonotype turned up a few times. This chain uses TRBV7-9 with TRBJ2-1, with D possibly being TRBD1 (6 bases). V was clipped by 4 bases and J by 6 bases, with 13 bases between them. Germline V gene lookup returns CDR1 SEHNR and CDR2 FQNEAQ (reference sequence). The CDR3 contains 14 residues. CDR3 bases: TGTGCCAGCAGCTCTGGCAGGGGATTCAATGAGCAGTTCTTC. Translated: CASSSGRGFNEQFF.

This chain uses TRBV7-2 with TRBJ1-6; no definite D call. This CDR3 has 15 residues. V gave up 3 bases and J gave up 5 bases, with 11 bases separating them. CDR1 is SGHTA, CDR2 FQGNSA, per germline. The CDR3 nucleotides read TGTGCCAGCAGCTTGATGGCGGGAGATAATTCACCCCTCCACTTT. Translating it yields CASSLMAGDNSPLHF.

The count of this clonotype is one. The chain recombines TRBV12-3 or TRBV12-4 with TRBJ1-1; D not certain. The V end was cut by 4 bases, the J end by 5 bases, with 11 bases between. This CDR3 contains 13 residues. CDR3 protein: CASSSTPRTEAFF. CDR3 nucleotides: TGTGCCAGCAGTTCCACCCCGCGAACTGAAGCTTTCTTT.

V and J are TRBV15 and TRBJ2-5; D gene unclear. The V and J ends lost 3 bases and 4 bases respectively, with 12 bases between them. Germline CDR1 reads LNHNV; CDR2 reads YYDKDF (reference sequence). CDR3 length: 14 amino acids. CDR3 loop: CATSSWRTGETQYF. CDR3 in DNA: TGTGCCACCAGCAGCTGGCGGACCGGAGAGACCCAGTACTTC.

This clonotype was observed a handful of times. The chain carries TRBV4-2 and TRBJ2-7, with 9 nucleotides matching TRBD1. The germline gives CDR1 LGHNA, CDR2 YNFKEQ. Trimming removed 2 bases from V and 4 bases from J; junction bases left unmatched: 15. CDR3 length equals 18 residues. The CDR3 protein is CASSQNTGTGLYYYEQYF. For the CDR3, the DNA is TGTGCCAGCAGCCAAAACACCGGGACAGGGCTTTATTATTACGAGCAGTACTTC.

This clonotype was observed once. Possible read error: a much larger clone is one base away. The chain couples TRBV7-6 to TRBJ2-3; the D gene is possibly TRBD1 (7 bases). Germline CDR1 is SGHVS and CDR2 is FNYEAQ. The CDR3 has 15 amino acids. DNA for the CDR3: TGTGCCTGCAGCTTAGCGGACAGGCCCACAGATACGCAGTATTTT. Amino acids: CACSLADRPTDTQYF.

The CDR3 reads CASTAMGGQETQYF. CDR3 bases: TGTGCCAGCACCGCGATGGGGGGCCAAGAGACCCAGTACTTC. The chain has TRBV7-2 and TRBJ2-5; D perhaps matches TRBD2 (6 bases). Germline loops: CDR1 SGHTA, CDR2 FQGNSA. Trimming pared 7 bases from V and 1 base from J, leaving 13 bases between. The CDR3 totals 14 residues.

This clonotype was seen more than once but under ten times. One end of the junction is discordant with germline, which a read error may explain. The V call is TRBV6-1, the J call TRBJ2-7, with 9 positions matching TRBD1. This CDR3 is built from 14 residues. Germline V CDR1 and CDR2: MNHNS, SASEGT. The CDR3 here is CASGGTGISYERYF. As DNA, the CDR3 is TGTGCCAGCGGAGGGACAGGGATCTCCTACGAGCGGTACTTC.

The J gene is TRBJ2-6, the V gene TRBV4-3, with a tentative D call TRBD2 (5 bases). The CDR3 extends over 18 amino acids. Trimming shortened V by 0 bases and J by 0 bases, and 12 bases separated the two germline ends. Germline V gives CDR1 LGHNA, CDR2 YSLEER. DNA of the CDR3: TGCGCCAGCAGCCAAGATGAGGGCGCGAACTCTGGGGCCAACGTCCTGACTTTC. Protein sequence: CASSQDEGANSGANVLTF.

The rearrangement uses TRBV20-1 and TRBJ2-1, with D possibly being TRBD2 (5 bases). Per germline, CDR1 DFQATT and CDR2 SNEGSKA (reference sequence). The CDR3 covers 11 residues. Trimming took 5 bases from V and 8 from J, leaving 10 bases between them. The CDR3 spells CSAAGPHEQFF. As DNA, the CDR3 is TGCAGTGCTGCGGGTCCACATGAGCAGTTCTTC.

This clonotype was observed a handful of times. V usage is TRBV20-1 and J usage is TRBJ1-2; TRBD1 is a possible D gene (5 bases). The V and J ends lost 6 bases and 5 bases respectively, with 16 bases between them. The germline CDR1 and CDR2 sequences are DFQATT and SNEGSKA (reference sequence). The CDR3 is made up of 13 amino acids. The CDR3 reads CSALRPGNYGYTF. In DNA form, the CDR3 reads TGCAGTGCCCTACGTCCAGGGAATTATGGCTACACCTTC.

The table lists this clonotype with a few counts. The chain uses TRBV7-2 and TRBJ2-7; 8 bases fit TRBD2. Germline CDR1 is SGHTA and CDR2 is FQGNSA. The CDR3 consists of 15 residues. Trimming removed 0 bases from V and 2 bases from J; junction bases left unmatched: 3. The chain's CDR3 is CASSLAGGGTYEQYF. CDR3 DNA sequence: TGTGCCAGCAGCTTAGCGGGCGGGGGGACCTACGAGCAGTACTTC.

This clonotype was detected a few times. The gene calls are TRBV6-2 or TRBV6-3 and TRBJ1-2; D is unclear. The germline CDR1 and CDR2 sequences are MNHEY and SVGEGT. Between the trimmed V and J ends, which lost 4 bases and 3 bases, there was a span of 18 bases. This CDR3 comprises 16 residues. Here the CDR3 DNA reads TGTGCCAGCAGTTGGCCAACTTTACAGAACGACTATGGCTACACCTTC. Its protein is CASSWPTLQNDYGYTF.

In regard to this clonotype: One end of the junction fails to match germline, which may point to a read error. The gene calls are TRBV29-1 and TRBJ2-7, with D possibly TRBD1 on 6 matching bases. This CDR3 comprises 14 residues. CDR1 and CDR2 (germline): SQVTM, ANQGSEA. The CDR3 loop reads CSVALGRGGYGQYF. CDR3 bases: TGCAGCGTTGCCCTTGGCAGGGGTGGCTACGGGCAGTACTTC.

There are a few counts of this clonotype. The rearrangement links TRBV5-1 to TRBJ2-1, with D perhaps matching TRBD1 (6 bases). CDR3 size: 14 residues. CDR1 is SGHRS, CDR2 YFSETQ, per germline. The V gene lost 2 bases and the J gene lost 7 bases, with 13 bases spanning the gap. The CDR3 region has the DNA TGCGCCAGCAGCTTCACCGGGACAACTAATGAGCAGTTCTTC. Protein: CASSFTGTTNEQFF. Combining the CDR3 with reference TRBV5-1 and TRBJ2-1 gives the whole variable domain KAGVTQTPRYLIKTRGQQVTLSCSPISGHRSVSWYQQTPGQGLQFLFEYFSETQRNKGNFPGRFSGRQFSNSRSEMNVSTLELGDSALYLCASSFTGTTNEQFFGPGTRLTVL.

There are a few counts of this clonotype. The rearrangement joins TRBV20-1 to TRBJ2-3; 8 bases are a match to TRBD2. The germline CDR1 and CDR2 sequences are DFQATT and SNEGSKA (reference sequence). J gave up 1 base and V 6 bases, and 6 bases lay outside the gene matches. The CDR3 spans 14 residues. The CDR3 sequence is CSAARLARTDTQYF. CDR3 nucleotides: TGCAGTGCAGCCAGACTAGCGCGCACAGATACGCAGTATTTT.

In DNA, the CDR3 is TGCAGTGCTTCCCACTATAACAGGGGCTTGAGGGAGCAGTACTTC. This encodes CSASHYNRGLREQYF. The chain uses TRBV20-1 and TRBJ2-5, with 7 bases aligning to TRBD1. Germline V gives CDR1 DFQATT, CDR2 SNEGSKA (reference sequence). V trimming: 5 bases; J trimming: 11 bases; junction bases outside the gene matches: 20. The CDR3 extends over 15 amino acids.

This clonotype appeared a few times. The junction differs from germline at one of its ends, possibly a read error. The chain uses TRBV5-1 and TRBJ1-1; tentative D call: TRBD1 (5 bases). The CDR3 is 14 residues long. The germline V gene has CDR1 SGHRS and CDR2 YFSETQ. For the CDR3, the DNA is TGTGCCAGCAGCCCCCGACGGGGGGACACTGAAGCTTTCTTT. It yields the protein CASSPRRGDTEAFF.

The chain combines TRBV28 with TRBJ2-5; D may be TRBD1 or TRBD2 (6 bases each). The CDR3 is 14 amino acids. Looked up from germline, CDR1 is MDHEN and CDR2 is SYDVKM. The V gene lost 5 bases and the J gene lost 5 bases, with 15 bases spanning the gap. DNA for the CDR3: TGTGCCAGCAGTCGCCTAGGGGGGAGGGAGACCCAGTACTTC. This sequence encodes CASSRLGGRETQYF.

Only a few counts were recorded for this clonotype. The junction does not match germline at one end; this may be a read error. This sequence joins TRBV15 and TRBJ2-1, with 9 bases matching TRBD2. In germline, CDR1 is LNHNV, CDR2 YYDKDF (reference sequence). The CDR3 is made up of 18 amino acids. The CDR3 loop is CATSRTSEGTSFYHEQFF. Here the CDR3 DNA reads TGTGCCACCAGCAGGACCTCCGAGGGGACTAGCTTCTACCATGAGCAGTTCTTC.

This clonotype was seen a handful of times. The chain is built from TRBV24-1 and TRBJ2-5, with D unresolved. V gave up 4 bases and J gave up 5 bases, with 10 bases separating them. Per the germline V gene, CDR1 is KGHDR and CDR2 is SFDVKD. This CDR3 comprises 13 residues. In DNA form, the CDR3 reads TGTGCCACCAGTGACCCTCCATGTGAGACCCAGTACTTC. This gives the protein CATSDPPCETQYF.

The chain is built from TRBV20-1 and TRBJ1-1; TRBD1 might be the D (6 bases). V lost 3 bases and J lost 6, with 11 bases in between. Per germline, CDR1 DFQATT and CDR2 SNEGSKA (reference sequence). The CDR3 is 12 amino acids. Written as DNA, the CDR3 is TGCAGTGCTAGCCGCCGGACAGCTGAAGCTTTCTTT. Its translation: CSASRRTAEAFF.

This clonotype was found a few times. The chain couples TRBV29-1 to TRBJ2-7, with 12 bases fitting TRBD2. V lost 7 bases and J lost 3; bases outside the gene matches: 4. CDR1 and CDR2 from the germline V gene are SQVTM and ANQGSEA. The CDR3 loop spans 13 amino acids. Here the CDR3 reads CSDRLAGVYEQYF. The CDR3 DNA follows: TGCAGCGACCGACTAGCGGGAGTCTACGAGCAGTACTTC.